The rows below give T cell receptor beta chains drawn from one sample of a study of CD8+ T cells in alopecia areata. The method was immunoSEQ multiplex PCR; TCRdb's version includes in-frame clones alone and lacks a portion of them. The sample gives about 74,000 clones, 29% of which show up once; 15% is in the top ten. Sequences were derived from CD8+ T cells sorted from blood, sampled at week 4, from a patient treated with tofacitinib. Receptor source: a human donor with alopecia areata. Each CDR3 is given with its conserved first and last residue. The D gene is left open where the match is weak. Clone sizes are given selectively: once, few, many, or a class where the clone is expanded.

.	.	TRBV27	TRBJ1-1	CASSLDLGNTEAFF	TGTGCCAGCAGTTTAGATTTGGGGAACACTGAAGCTTTCTTT
.	.	TRBV29-1	TRBJ2-3	CSVGADSQRTDTQYF	TGCAGCGTTGGTGCGGACAGCCAACGCACAGATACGCAGTATTTT
once	TRBD2	TRBV5-1	TRBJ2-1	CASSSKLTSGRAFYHEQFF	TGCGCCAGCAGCTCAAAACTAACTAGCGGGAGGGCCTTTTACCATGAGCAGTTCTTC
few	.	TRBV29-1	TRBJ2-5	CSVVEETQYF	TGCAGCGTTGTCGAGGAGACCCAGTACTTC
few	.	TRBV27	TRBJ2-7	CASSLLGGEQYF	TGTGCCAGCAGTCTCCTGGGGGGCGAGCAGTACTTC
few	.	TRBV29-1	TRBJ2-7	CSVNGIDDEQYF	TGCAGCGTTAACGGGATCGATGACGAGCAGTACTTC
few	TRBD1	TRBV29-1	TRBJ2-3	CSAGTETDTQYF	TGCAGCGCCGGGACAGAAACAGATACGCAGTATTTT
.	.	TRBV27	TRBJ2-5	CASSLSSRATQYF	TGTGCCAGCAGTTTGAGCTCAAGGGCGACCCAGTACTTC
few	.	TRBV29-1	TRBJ2-7	CSVEGDGYEQYF	TGCAGCGTTGAAGGGGACGGATACGAGCAGTACTTC
.	TRBD2	TRBV29-1	TRBJ2-7	CSVTSGNEQYF	TGCAGTGTGACTAGCGGCAACGAGCAGTACTTC
few	.	TRBV9	TRBJ2-5	CASSVEVSPSAETQYF	TGTGCCAGCAGCGTAGAGGTATCCCCGAGTGCGGAGACCCAGTACTTC
few	.	TRBV30	TRBJ2-2	CASRSGITGELFF	TGTGCCTCGCGGAGCGGAATCACCGGGGAGCTGTTTTTT
.	TRBD1	TRBV29-1	TRBJ1-2	CSVWDSQNGYTF	TGCAGCGTGTGGGACAGCCAGAATGGCTACACCTTC